The 5 T cell receptor beta chains below come from one sample, sequenced in a study of shared clonotypes between healthy human individuals. The data were produced by immunoSEQ multiplex PCR, yet TCRdb's version contains in-frame clones alone and is incomplete. The sample comprises 1,500,000 or so clones, roughly 96% of which are singletons, and roughly 1.2% rests with the top ten. The sample comprised naive CD4+ T cells sorted from blood. Subset specified: CD45RA+ positively selected. The source of these receptors is a man aged 25-45 years in good health.

The gene calls are TRBV14 and TRBJ2-2; no firm D call. The V end was cut by 4 bases, the J end by 2 bases, with 14 bases between. Looked up from germline, CDR1 is SGHDN and CDR2 is FVKESK. The CDR3 is 16 amino acids. CDR3 nucleotide sequence: TGTGCCAGCAGCCGCCCCAAAGGAGCCAACACCGGGGAGCTGTTTTTT. It encodes CASSRPKGANTGELFF.

The chain uses TRBV18 and TRBJ1-2, with D unresolved. Germline V lookup: CDR1 KGHSH, CDR2 LQKENI. V was cut by 1 base and J by 8 bases, with 14 bases left in between. CDR3 size: 14 residues. This chain's CDR3 is CASSPRGELRGYTF. Here the CDR3 DNA reads TGTGCCAGCTCACCACGCGGGGAGCTCCGGGGCTACACCTTC. Full variable domain (outside the CDR3, taken from reference TRBV18 and TRBJ1-2): NAGVMQNPRHLVRRRGQEARLRCSPMKGHSHVYWYRQLPEEGLKFMVYLQKENIIDESGMPKERFSAEFPKEGPSILRIQQVVRGDSAAYFCASSPRGELRGYTFGSGTRLTVV.

The chain has TRBV18 and TRBJ2-7, with TRBD1 as a possible D gene (6 bases). V gave up 3 bases and J gave up 2 bases, with 11 bases separating them. The length of the CDR3 is 14 residues. Germline V gene lookup returns CDR1 KGHSH and CDR2 LQKENI. The CDR3 is CASSPESGAYEQYF. For the CDR3, the DNA is TGTGCCAGCTCACCGGAATCAGGGGCCTACGAGCAGTACTTC.

The chain links TRBV5-1 to TRBJ2-3, with D unclear. The CDR3 runs to 15 residues. Looked up from germline, CDR1 is SGHRS and CDR2 is YFSETQ. V was clipped by 0 bases and J by 4 bases, with 12 bases between them. CDR3 sequence reads: CASSLGPRVADTQYF. CDR3 in DNA: TGCGCCAGCAGCTTGGGCCCCCGGGTCGCAGATACGCAGTATTTT.

This sequence joins TRBV5-1 and TRBJ2-7; TRBD1 matches at 7 bases. Germline V gene lookup returns CDR1 SGHRS and CDR2 YFSETQ. Trimming took 0 bases from V and 0 from J; bases not matched to a gene: 6. CDR3 length: 16 residues. As DNA, the CDR3 is TGCGCCAGCAGCTTGGCCCTGACAGGGAGCTCCTACGAGCAGTACTTC. This translates into CASSLALTGSSYEQYF.